This T cell receptor (beta chain) was recovered during a study of response to subunit inactivated influenza vaccine. The germline CDR1 and CDR2 sequences are DFQATT and SNEGSKA (reference sequence). This CDR3 spans 11 amino acids. The J segment lost 13 bases and the V segment lost 5 bases, leaving 7 bases of the junction unmatched. About this clonotype: The antigen is not known.

Study results and caveats: The authors offered the suggestion that each seasonal influenza vaccination recruits few new T cells.

TCRdb itself ran the RT-PCR reads through MiXCR, one entry per CDR3 protein. The table shows 600,000 to 850,000 distinct CDR3 sequences, with about 14% occurring only once. This chain links TRBV20-1 with TRBJ1-5, with 8 bases fitting TRBD1. The source was PBMCs from blood, collected roughly 15 days before vaccination. The TCR comes from a man aged 50 to 60 who received an inactivated influenza vaccine. CDR3 DNA sequence: TGCAGTGCTTTAACGGACAGGGCGCAGCATTTT. This translates into CSALTDRAQHF.